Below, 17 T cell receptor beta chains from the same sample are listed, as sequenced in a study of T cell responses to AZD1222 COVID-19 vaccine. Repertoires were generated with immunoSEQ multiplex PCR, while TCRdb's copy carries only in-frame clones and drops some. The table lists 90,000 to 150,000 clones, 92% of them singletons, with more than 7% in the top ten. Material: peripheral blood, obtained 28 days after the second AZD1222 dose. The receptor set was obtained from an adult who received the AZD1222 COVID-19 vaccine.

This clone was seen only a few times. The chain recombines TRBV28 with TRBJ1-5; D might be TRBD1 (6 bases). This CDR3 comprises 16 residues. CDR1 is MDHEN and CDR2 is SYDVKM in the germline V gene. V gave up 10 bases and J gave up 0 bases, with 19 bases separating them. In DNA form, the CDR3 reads TGTGCCACAGTTCACAGGGCGCGCGGTAGCAATCAGCCCCAGCATTTT. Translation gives CATVHRARGSNQPQHF.

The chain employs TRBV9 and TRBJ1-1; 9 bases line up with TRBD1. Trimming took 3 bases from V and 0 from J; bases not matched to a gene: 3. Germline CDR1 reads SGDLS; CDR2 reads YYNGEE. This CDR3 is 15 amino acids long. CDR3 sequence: CASSGDRGLNTEAFF. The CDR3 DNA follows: TGTGCCAGCAGCGGCGACAGGGGGTTGAACACTGAAGCTTTCTTT.

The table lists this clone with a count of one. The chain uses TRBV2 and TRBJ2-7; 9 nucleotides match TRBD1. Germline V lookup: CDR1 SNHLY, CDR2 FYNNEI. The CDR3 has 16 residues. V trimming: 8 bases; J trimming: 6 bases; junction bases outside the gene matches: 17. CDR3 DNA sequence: TGTGCCAGCGGGGGAGGGACCGGGACAGGGTACTTCGAGCAGTACTTC. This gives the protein CASGGGTGTGYFEQYF.

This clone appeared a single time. CDR3 sequence: CASRGSGGAYDEQYF. The DNA for the CDR3 is TGCGCCAGCAGAGGCAGCGGGGGGGCATACGACGAGCAGTACTTC. The rearrangement links TRBV5-1 to TRBJ2-7; 10 bases line up with TRBD2. This CDR3 comprises 15 residues. V gave up 5 bases and J gave up 5 bases; unmatched junction bases: 10. Germline CDR1 SGHRS, CDR2 YFSETQ.

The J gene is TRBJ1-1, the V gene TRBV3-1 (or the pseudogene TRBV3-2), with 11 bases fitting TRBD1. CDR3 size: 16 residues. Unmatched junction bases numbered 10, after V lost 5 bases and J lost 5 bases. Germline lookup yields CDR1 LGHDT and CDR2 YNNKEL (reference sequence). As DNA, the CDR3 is TGTGCCAGCAGCGACGGGACAGGGGGTCTTAGGACTGAAGCTTTCTTT. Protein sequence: CASSDGTGGLRTEAFF.

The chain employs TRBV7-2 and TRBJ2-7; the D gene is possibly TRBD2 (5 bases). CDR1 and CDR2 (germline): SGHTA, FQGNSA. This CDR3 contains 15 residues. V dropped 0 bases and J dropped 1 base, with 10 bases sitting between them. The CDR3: CASSLAPRGSYEQYF. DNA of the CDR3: TGTGCCAGCAGCTTAGCGCCTCGGGGTTCCTACGAGCAGTACTTC.

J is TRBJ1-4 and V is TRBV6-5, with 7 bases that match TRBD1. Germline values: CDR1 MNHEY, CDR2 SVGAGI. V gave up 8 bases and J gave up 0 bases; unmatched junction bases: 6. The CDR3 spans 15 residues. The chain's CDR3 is CASEPGQTTNEKLFF. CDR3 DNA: TGTGCCAGCGAGCCGGGACAGACAACTAATGAAAAACTGTTTTTT.

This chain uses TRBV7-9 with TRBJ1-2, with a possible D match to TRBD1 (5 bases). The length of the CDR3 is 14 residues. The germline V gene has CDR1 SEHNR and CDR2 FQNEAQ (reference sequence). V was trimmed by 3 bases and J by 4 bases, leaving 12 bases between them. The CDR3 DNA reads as TGTGCCAGCAGCTTTCTAGGCAGGGCCTATGGCTACACCTTC. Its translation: CASSFLGRAYGYTF.

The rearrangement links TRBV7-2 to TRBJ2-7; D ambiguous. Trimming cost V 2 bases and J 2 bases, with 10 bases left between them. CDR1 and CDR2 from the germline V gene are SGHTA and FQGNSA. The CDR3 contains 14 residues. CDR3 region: CASSLWRGTYEQYF. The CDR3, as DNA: TGTGCCAGCAGCTTATGGCGCGGCACCTACGAGCAGTACTTC.

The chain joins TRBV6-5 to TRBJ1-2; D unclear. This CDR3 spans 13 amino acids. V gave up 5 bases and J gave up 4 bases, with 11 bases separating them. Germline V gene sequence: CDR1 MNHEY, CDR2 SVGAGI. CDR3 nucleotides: TGTGCCAGCAGTACCGGGGTGGGCTATGGCTACACCTTC. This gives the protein CASSTGVGYGYTF.

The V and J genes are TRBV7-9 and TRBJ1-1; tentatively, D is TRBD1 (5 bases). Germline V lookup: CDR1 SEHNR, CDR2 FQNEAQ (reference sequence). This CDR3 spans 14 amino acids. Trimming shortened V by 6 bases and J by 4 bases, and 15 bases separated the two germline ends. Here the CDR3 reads CASSPDTLGTEAFF. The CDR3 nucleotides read TGTGCCAGCAGTCCGGACACCTTGGGCACTGAAGCTTTCTTT.

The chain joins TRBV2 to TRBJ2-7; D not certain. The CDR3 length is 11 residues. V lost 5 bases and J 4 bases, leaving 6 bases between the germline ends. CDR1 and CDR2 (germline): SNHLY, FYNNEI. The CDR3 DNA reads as TGTGCCAGCAGTTTGGGGTACGAGCAGTACTTC. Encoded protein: CASSLGYEQYF.

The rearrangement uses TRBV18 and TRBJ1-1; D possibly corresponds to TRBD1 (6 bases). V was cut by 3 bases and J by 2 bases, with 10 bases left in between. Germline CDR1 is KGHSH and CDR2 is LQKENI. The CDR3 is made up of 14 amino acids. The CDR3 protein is CASSPRGGNTEAFF. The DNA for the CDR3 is TGTGCCAGCTCACCTCGAGGGGGAAACACTGAAGCTTTCTTT.

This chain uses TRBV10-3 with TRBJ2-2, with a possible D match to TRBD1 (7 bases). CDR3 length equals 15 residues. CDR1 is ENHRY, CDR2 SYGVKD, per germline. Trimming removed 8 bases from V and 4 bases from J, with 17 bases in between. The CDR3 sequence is CAIGGRQGGTGELFF. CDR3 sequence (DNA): TGTGCCATCGGTGGGAGACAGGGAGGCACCGGGGAGCTGTTTTTT.

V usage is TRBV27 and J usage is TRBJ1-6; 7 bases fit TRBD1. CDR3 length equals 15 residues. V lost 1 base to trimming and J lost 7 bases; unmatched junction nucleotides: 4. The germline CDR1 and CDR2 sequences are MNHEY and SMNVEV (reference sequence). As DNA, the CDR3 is TGTGCCAGCAGTTTATGGGACAGCCAAAATTCACCCCTCCACTTT. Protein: CASSLWDSQNSPLHF.

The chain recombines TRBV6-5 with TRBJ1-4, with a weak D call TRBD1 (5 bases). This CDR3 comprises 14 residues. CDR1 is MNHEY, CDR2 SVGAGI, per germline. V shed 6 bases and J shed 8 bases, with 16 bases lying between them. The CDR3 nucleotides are TGTGCCAGCAGGGGCGTCGGGGCCAGAGAAAAACTGTTTTTT. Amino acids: CASRGVGAREKLFF.

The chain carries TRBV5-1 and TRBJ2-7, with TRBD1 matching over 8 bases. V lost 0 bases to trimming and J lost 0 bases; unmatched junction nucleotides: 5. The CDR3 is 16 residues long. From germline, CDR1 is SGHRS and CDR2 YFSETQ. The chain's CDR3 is CASSLGQGTPSYEQYF. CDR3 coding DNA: TGCGCCAGCAGCTTGGGACAGGGGACCCCCTCCTACGAGCAGTACTTC.